Below are 5 T cell receptor beta chains sequenced from a single sample in a study of cytomegalovirus exposure and HLA in healthy donors. A multiplex PCR was run with 60 Vbeta primers and 13 Jbeta primers. Generated by immunoSEQ multiplex PCR, the TCRdb table keeps only in-frame clones and is missing some. The sample holds roughly 60,000 clones, 65% to 90% seen once. Sample: PBMCs. These receptors came from a man aged 25-45 years in good health and CMV-seronegative.

The V and J genes are TRBV7-9 and TRBJ2-3; 8 positions agree with TRBD2. The germline CDR1 and CDR2 sequences are SEHNR and FQNEAQ (reference sequence). The CDR3 loop spans 17 amino acids. J gave up 2 bases and V 6 bases, and 13 bases lay outside the gene matches. CDR3 in amino acids: CASRTGSSAGATDTQYF. CDR3 nucleotides: TGTGCCAGCAGAACCGGATCCTCAGCGGGAGCCACAGATACGCAGTATTTT.

The chain employs TRBV15 and TRBJ2-3; 8 bases align to TRBD1. J lost 1 base, V lost 0 bases, and 0 bases had no gene match. The CDR3 extends over 15 amino acids. The germline V gene has CDR1 LNHNV and CDR2 YYDKDF (reference sequence). The DNA for the CDR3 is TGTGCCACCAGCAGAGAGGGACAGGGCACAGATACGCAGTATTTT. As protein: CATSREGQGTDTQYF.

This chain joins TRBV7-2 and TRBJ2-1; possibly TRBD2 for D (5 bases). V was shortened by 1 base and J by 7 bases, with 11 bases between the two germline ends. Looked up from germline, CDR1 is SGHTA and CDR2 is FQGNSA. The CDR3 length is 14 residues. The CDR3 nucleotides read TGTGCCAGCAGCTTAGTACGGGGTAGGAATGAGCAGTTCTTC. Translation: CASSLVRGRNEQFF.

CDR3 DNA sequence: TGTGCCAGCAGCTTGGCCGGGACTAGGATCTCAGATACGCAGTATTTT. Translated: CASSLAGTRISDTQYF. The genes are TRBV5-4 and TRBJ2-3; 8 bases agree with TRBD2. The germline gives CDR1 SGHNT, CDR2 YYREEE (reference sequence). V lost 0 bases to trimming and J lost 4 bases; unmatched junction nucleotides: 7. The CDR3 runs 16 residues.

This clone was detected a few times. This chain connects TRBV5-1 to TRBJ1-1; tentatively, D is TRBD1 (6 bases). The CDR3 totals 19 residues. Trimming pared 0 bases from V and 1 base from J, leaving 22 bases between. Germline CDR1 SGHRS, CDR2 YFSETQ. CDR3 sequence: CASSLGQFRTVRPNTEAFF. Here the CDR3 DNA reads TGCGCCAGCAGCTTGGGCCAGTTCCGGACAGTCAGACCGAACACTGAAGCTTTCTTT.